The 26 T cell receptor beta chains below were found in one sample sequenced in a study of shared clonotypes between healthy human individuals. Sequenced by immunoSEQ multiplex PCR; TCRdb stores in-frame clones only, minus some. The table lists roughly 110,000 clones, 68% of them singletons. Sequencing used memory CD8+ T cells sorted from blood. The subset was: CD45RO+ cells pooled with CCR7-negative TemRA cells. The receptors here all came from a woman under 40 in good health.

This clone was picked up many times. The V and J genes are TRBV25-1 and TRBJ2-7; D call uncertain. Trimming removed 1 base from V and 2 bases from J, with 9 bases in between. The CDR3 sequence is 14 residues long. CDR1 and CDR2 from the germline V gene are MGHDK and SYGVNS. CDR3 DNA sequence: TGTGCCAGCAGTGAATCTGGCAGTACCTACGAGCAGTACTTC. As protein: CASSESGSTYEQYF.

The chain has TRBV7-9 and TRBJ2-1; perhaps TRBD2 as D (5 bases). Germline-derived CDR1 and CDR2 are SEHNR and FQNEAQ (reference sequence). CDR3 length: 16 residues. V lost 5 bases, J lost 7 bases, and 21 bases lay in between. The CDR3 loop reads CASSNRRELVGNEQFF. The CDR3 DNA reads as TGTGCCAGCAGCAATCGAAGGGAGCTGGTTGGAAATGAGCAGTTCTTC.

This clone was recorded at least ten times. J is TRBJ2-1 and V is TRBV19; 7 bases align to TRBD2. From germline, CDR1 is LNHDA and CDR2 SQIVND (reference sequence). The trim removed 0 bases at V and 0 bases at J, leaving 5 bases unmatched. This CDR3 is built from 17 residues. CDR3 in amino acids: CASSIDRGVSSYNEQFF. CDR3 DNA: TGTGCCAGTAGTATAGATCGGGGGGTGAGCTCCTACAATGAGCAGTTCTTC.

The CDR3 DNA reads as TGTGCCATCAGTGATCCCGGACTAGCTCCCTGGGAGCAGTACTTC. It encodes CAISDPGLAPWEQYF. The V call is TRBV10-3, the J call TRBJ2-7, with 8 nucleotides matching TRBD2. CDR1 ENHRY and CDR2 SYGVKD come from the germline V gene. Trimming took 3 bases from V and 7 from J; bases not matched to a gene: 11. The CDR3 consists of 15 residues.

The V and J genes are TRBV2 and TRBJ1-1; D possibly corresponds to TRBD1 (6 bases). The V end lost 6 bases, the J end lost 2 bases, and 16 bases lay between the germline ends. The CDR3 has 15 residues. The germline gives CDR1 SNHLY, CDR2 FYNNEI. DNA of the CDR3: TGTGCCAGCAGACAACCGGGACACAGTAACACTGAAGCTTTCTTT. Encoded protein: CASRQPGHSNTEAFF.

This clone turned up a few times. This sequence joins TRBV4-1 and TRBJ2-2, with D maybe TRBD2 (5 bases). Germline lookup yields CDR1 MGHRA and CDR2 YSYEKL. This CDR3 has 18 residues. V was clipped by 1 base and J by 5 bases, with 20 bases between them. CDR3 coding DNA: TGCGCCAGCAGCCAAGCTTGGGGAGATAGGGCTTCAACCGGGGAGCTGTTTTTT. It codes for CASSQAWGDRASTGELFF.

V gene TRBV28 combines with J gene TRBJ2-1; 7 bases match TRBD2. The CDR3 is 14 amino acids. The germline CDR1 and CDR2 sequences are MDHEN and SYDVKM. Trimming at V came to 6 bases and at J to 3 bases, leaving 5 bases not matched to a gene. CDR3 in DNA: TGTGCCAGCAGATTAGCGGGCATCTACAATGAGCAGTTCTTC. Protein sequence: CASRLAGIYNEQFF.

The chain has TRBV14 and TRBJ2-7; D call uncertain. Germline CDR1 SGHDN, CDR2 FVKESK. V was trimmed by 2 bases and J by 2 bases, leaving 7 bases between them. This CDR3 has 13 residues. The CDR3 here is CASSQNGPYEQYF. Written as DNA, the CDR3 is TGTGCCAGCAGCCAAAACGGACCCTACGAGCAGTACTTC.

V and J are TRBV10-2 and TRBJ2-7; 13 bases are a match to TRBD2. Germline values: CDR1 WSHSY, CDR2 SAAADI. CDR3 size: 15 residues. With V trimmed by 7 bases and J by 2 bases, 5 bases remained unmatched. Here the CDR3 DNA reads TGCGCCAGCAACGGACTAGCGGGAGTACCCTACGAGCAGTACTTC. Its protein product is CASNGLAGVPYEQYF.

The V gene is TRBV2, the J gene TRBJ1-1; the match to TRBD1 covers 8 bases. The CDR3 runs to 18 residues. CDR1 is SNHLY and CDR2 is FYNNEI in the germline V gene. The V gene end was trimmed by 6 bases and the J gene end by 2 bases; junction bases not matched to a gene: 17. CDR3 region: CASRGDRDRTFLNTEAFF. The CDR3 coding sequence is TGTGCCAGCAGGGGGGACCGGGACAGGACTTTCTTAAACACTGAAGCTTTCTTT.

Remarks on this clone: At one boundary the junction diverges from the germline segment, which might be a read error. This CDR3 reads CSASWDRNF. CDR3 DNA sequence: TGCAGTGCTAGTTGGGACAGAAACTTC. The V call is TRBV20-1, the J call TRBJ2-5; 7 bases line up with TRBD1. The CDR3 is 9 residues long. Per the germline V gene, CDR1 is DFQATT and CDR2 is SNEGSKA (reference sequence).

V usage is TRBV5-4 and J usage is TRBJ2-7; tentative D call: TRBD1 (5 bases). The V and J ends lost 2 bases and 4 bases respectively, with 16 bases between them. Germline CDR1 and CDR2: SGHNT and YYREEE (reference sequence). The CDR3 covers 15 residues. The CDR3 DNA reads as TGTGCCAGCAGCTTTATAAGGGGCGACTCGTACGAGCAGTACTTC. Translating it yields CASSFIRGDSYEQYF.

This clone appeared many times. The genes are TRBV6-5 and TRBJ1-4; D is undetermined. The CDR3 contains 14 residues. Trimming took off 5 bases at V and 4 bases at J, with 11 bases between the two ends. Germline V gene lookup returns CDR1 MNHEY and CDR2 SVGAGI. CDR3 in amino acids: CASSDIGVNEKLFF. In nucleotides, the CDR3 is TGTGCCAGCAGTGATATTGGAGTTAATGAAAAACTGTTTTTT.

This clone appeared many times. The CDR3 bases are TGTGCCAGCAGTTTAACAGGATTTTACGAGCAGTACTTC. It is translated as CASSLTGFYEQYF. The V gene is TRBV27, the J gene TRBJ2-7; D possibly corresponds to TRBD1 (5 bases). Germline V lookup: CDR1 MNHEY, CDR2 SMNVEV (reference sequence). The CDR3 extends over 13 amino acids. The V gene lost 2 bases and the J gene lost 4 bases, with 9 bases spanning the gap.

On this clone: The same CDR3 can be traced to other DNA sequences in this sample. The rearrangement uses TRBV5-1 and TRBJ1-2; 8 bases align to TRBD1. The CDR3 loop spans 14 amino acids. V trimming: 2 bases; J trimming: 4 bases; junction bases outside the gene matches: 4. The germline V gene has CDR1 SGHRS and CDR2 YFSETQ. The DNA for the CDR3 is TGCGCCAGCAGCTTAGGACAGGGAAGCTATGGCTACACCTTC. Residues: CASSLGQGSYGYTF.

The genes are TRBV23-1 and TRBJ2-4; TRBD2 might be the D (6 bases). TRBV23-1 is recorded as an ORF, its role being uncertain. There are 17 residues in the CDR3. The V gene lost 8 bases and the J gene lost 0 bases, with 20 bases spanning the gap. The CDR3 nucleotides read TGCGCCAGCTCCCCGAGAGTTGGGAGGCGAGCCAAAAACATTCAGTACTTC. This encodes CASSPRVGRRAKNIQYF.

The rearrangement links TRBV11-2 to TRBJ2-7; D not resolved. V shed 2 bases and J shed 2 bases, with 13 bases lying between them. The CDR3 is made up of 15 amino acids. Germline-derived CDR1 and CDR2 are SGHAT and FQNNGV. This CDR3 reads CASSLPQASTYEQYF. The CDR3, as DNA: TGTGCCAGCAGCTTACCCCAGGCTTCAACCTACGAGCAGTACTTC.

This clone was recorded at least ten times. The V gene is TRBV10-2, the J gene TRBJ2-7; maybe TRBD1 (5 bases). CDR1 WSHSY and CDR2 SAAADI come from the germline V gene. The CDR3 totals 14 residues. The V and J ends lost 6 bases and 2 bases respectively, with 14 bases between them. The DNA of the CDR3 is TGCGCCAGCAGGGACACCACCGTTGCCTACGAGCAGTACTTC. Protein sequence: CASRDTTVAYEQYF.

This clone was found once. This chain joins TRBV18 and TRBJ2-3; D is unresolved. This CDR3 contains 13 residues. From germline, CDR1 is KGHSH and CDR2 LQKENI. V was shortened by 6 bases and J by 2 bases, with 9 bases between the two germline ends. The CDR3 sequence is CASSAEVTDTQYF. The DNA for the CDR3 is TGTGCCAGCTCGGCCGAAGTCACAGATACGCAGTATTTT.

The chain joins TRBV4-2 to TRBJ2-7; 7 bases are a match to TRBD2. V lost 4 bases and J lost 2; bases outside the gene matches: 20. There are 19 residues in the CDR3. The germline V gene encodes CDR1 LGHNA and CDR2 YNFKEQ. CDR3 amino acids: CASSPDGRVAGLGAYEQYF. CDR3 nucleotide sequence: TGTGCCAGCAGCCCAGACGGTAGGGTAGCGGGCCTGGGCGCCTACGAGCAGTACTTC.

The chain combines TRBV25-1 with TRBJ2-7; possibly TRBD2 for D (6 bases). This CDR3 has 14 residues. CDR1 and CDR2 from the germline V gene are MGHDK and SYGVNS. The V end was cut by 4 bases, the J end by 2 bases, with 12 bases between. CDR3 in DNA: TGTGCCAGCAGTGGGGAGGACCGTCCCTACGAGCAGTACTTC. This translates into CASSGEDRPYEQYF.

The chain is built from TRBV25-1 and TRBJ2-5; weak D call: TRBD1 (6 bases). The CDR3 length is 12 residues. Trimming pared 5 bases from V and 3 bases from J, leaving 7 bases between. Germline V lookup: CDR1 MGHDK, CDR2 SYGVNS. CDR3 sequence: CASSTGKETQYF. CDR3 DNA sequence: TGTGCCAGCAGTACAGGGAAAGAGACCCAGTACTTC.

The V gene is TRBV28, the J gene TRBJ2-1; D not certain. There are 11 residues in the CDR3. Per the germline V gene, CDR1 is MDHEN and CDR2 is SYDVKM. V gave up 6 bases and J gave up 5 bases, with 5 bases separating them. The CDR3: CASSSHNEQFF. CDR3 DNA sequence: TGTGCCAGCAGCAGCCACAATGAGCAGTTCTTC.

V usage is TRBV6-6 and J usage is TRBJ2-3; 9 nucleotides match TRBD2. Losses at the gene ends were 5 bases for V and 1 base for J; bases not matched to a gene: 4. Germline V gene data show CDR1 as MNHNY and CDR2 as SVGAGI (reference sequence). The CDR3 sequence is 15 residues long. CDR3 residues: CASSGSSGGTDTQYF. As DNA, the CDR3 is TGTGCCAGCAGTGGTTCTAGCGGGGGCACAGATACGCAGTATTTT.

The chain couples TRBV2 to TRBJ1-5; D is unclear. The CDR3 has 14 residues. Germline values: CDR1 SNHLY, CDR2 FYNNEI. The V gene lost 10 bases and the J gene lost 1 base, with 14 bases spanning the gap. CDR3 nucleotide sequence: TGTGCCAACGTCGAGACCTTCAGCAATCAGCCCCAGCATTTT. Its protein product is CANVETFSNQPQHF.

The gene calls are TRBV5-4 and TRBJ1-2; TRBD1 matches at 7 bases. Germline V gene data show CDR1 as SGHNT and CDR2 as YYREEE (reference sequence). J lost 2 bases, V lost 0 bases, and 4 bases had no gene match. The CDR3 extends over 15 amino acids. The CDR3 coding sequence is TGTGCCAGCAGCTTGGTAGGGGGCCAAAACTATGGCTACACCTTC. Encoded protein: CASSLVGGQNYGYTF.